This record covers a single T cell receptor beta chain. The clone's antigen remains unknown. Base qualities are not provided; no much larger clone lies one nucleotide away. To sequence the TCRbeta CDR3 region, genomic DNA was isolated from the sorted cells. TCRbeta CDR3 regions were sequenced using the immunoSEQ Assay. As stored in TCRdb, this immuneACCESS dataset retains in-frame rearrangements with V and J assigned. A fraction of the clones does not appear; measured against another copy, unresolved V genes explain less than half of the discrepancy, and the remainder lacks a known reason. The sample table lists approximately 27,000 clones, about four fifths of them with a count of one. Around 14% of the sample is taken by the ten largest. The trial excluded patients who had a history of autoimmune disease or who were on systemic immunosuppression. Peripheral blood for TCR sequencing was drawn from every dose cohort at baseline, at cycle 4 day 1 and at cycle 7 day 1. Samples were obtained from an open-label, multicenter, first-in-human phase I dose-escalation trial of ivuxolimab. Adults with locally advanced or metastatic melanoma, renal cell, hepatocellular, or head and neck squamous cell carcinoma were enrolled in the trial. Before TCR sequencing, CD4+ and CD8+ T cells were separately sorted from peripheral blood.

The germline V gene sets CDR1 to MNHEY and CDR2 to SVGAGI. V gives up 2 bases and J gives up 2 bases, and the segment between their germline ends measures 7 bases. Inclusive of the bounding cysteine and phenylalanine, the CDR3 is 14 residues long. The entry retains the CDR3 DNA only, 42 bases that are in frame from base 1. The sample comes from a study of OX40 agonist ivuxolimab in advanced cancers. At the level of the whole study: Ivuxolimab was an agonistic, fully human IgG2 monoclonal antibody directed against OX40 (CD134), a costimulatory receptor. Among the roughly 50 dose-escalation patients, around 19 had hepatocellular carcinoma, some 15 melanoma, 9 renal cell carcinoma and 9 head and neck cancer. Partial responses were achieved by three dose-escalation patients, of whom one had hepatocellular carcinoma and two had cutaneous melanoma. The monotherapy dose-escalation portion (N of about 49 patients) of the phase I ivuxolimab trial is reported in the paper. Peripheral TCRbeta sequencing was intended to test whether TCR sequence diversity was altered and clonal T-cell expansion was caused by ivuxolimab. In the dose-escalation cohort, approximately 83% of patients were male, and the mean age was roughly 60 years with a range of roughly 23 to 79. Patients were allowed to have had prior anti-PD-1, anti-PD-L1 or anti-CTLA-4 therapy, and 40% of the dose-escalation patients had previously received checkpoint inhibitors. Intravenous ivuxolimab was administered to patients every 2 weeks at six dose levels: 0.01, 0.1, 0.3, 1.5, 3 and 10 mg/kg. Overall study outcomes, separate from this receptor: After ivuxolimab, expanded clones were on average more numerous among CD8+ T cells than among CD4+ T cells. In partial responders in the 0.1-3.0 mg/kg groups, normalized peripheral clonal expansion was found to be among the lowest, especially among CD8+ T cells. At doses from 0.1 to 3.0 mg/kg, clonal expansion was seen in both CD4+ and CD8+ blood T cells between baseline and week 6. Low levels of normalized T-cell clonal expansion were also shown by some nonresponding patients. Antigen specificity was not determined for the clonally expanded peripheral T cells.

The TCR comes from an adult with an advanced solid tumor such as melanoma, head and neck, liver or kidney cancer. The source was CD4+ or CD8+ T cells sorted from blood, collected in a trial of the OX40 agonist ivuxolimab. Here the chain combines TRBV6-5 and TRBJ1-3; TRBD1 could be the D gene, as 6 bases match. CDR3 loop: CASSYDRPGNTIYF. The DNA sequence is TGTGCCAGCAGTTACGACAGGCCTGGAAACACCATATATTTT.